The 20 T cell receptor beta chains presented below share a single source sample, sequenced in a study of T-cell reconstitution after alpha-beta-depleted transplantation in children. Preparation of the TCRbeta library used unique molecular identifiers. TCRdb reprocessed the PCR reads with MiXCR, giving one entry per CDR3 protein. The sample holds fewer than 550,000 distinct CDR3 sequences, roughly 11% seen once. The sample here was PBMCs, mostly from graft donor cells, taken 180 days after TCRalphabeta/CD19-depleted stem cell transplant. Source of these receptors: a female patient between 2 and 10 years old who had a stem cell transplant for aplastic anemia, so the T cells may come from the graft donor.

This clonotype was found many times. The chain couples TRBV15 to TRBJ1-2, with a possible D match to TRBD1 (6 bases). V was pared by 5 bases and J by 1 base, with 8 bases between. Germline assignment: CDR1 LNHNV and CDR2 YYDKDF (reference sequence). CDR3 length equals 13 residues. The CDR3 spells CATSRDNNYGYTF. CDR3 DNA sequence: TGTGCCACCAGCCGGGACAATAACTATGGCTACACCTTC.

This clonotype was seen only a few times. V and J are TRBV27 and TRBJ2-7, with 11 bases identical to TRBD2. V gave up 5 bases and J gave up 1 base; unmatched junction bases: 13. Germline lookup yields CDR1 MNHEY and CDR2 SMNVEV (reference sequence). This CDR3 has 18 amino acids. The CDR3 DNA reads TGTGCCAGCAGTCCACCCTGGTTAGCGGGAGGGCAATCCTACGAGCAGTACTTC. Its protein product is CASSPPWLAGGQSYEQYF.

This clonotype was counted a single time. This rearrangement joins TRBV7-9 to TRBJ1-1; D is undetermined. V lost 2 bases and J 1 base, leaving 14 bases between the germline ends. From germline, CDR1 is SEHNR and CDR2 FQNEAQ (reference sequence). The CDR3 length is 16 residues. CDR3 bases: TGTGCCAGCAGCTTACTGATGCTTGTAGCGAACACTGAAGCTTTCTTT. Translating it yields CASSLLMLVANTEAFF.

In this sample, this clonotype turned up a few times. The J gene is TRBJ2-7, the V gene TRBV2, with D unresolved. The CDR3 is made up of 13 amino acids. Trimming removed 3 bases from V and 2 bases from J, with 8 bases in between. Germline assignment: CDR1 SNHLY and CDR2 FYNNEI. The CDR3 region is CASSDPWAYEQYV. CDR3 in DNA: TGTGCCAGCAGTGATCCGTGGGCCTACGAGCAGTACGTC.

This clonotype was counted a few times. This chain uses TRBV6-6 with TRBJ2-1; 9 bases fit TRBD2. This CDR3 has 13 amino acids. Trimming at V came to 7 bases and at J to 5 bases, leaving 3 bases not matched to a gene. In germline, CDR1 is MNHNY, CDR2 SVGAGI (reference sequence). The CDR3, as DNA: TGTGCCAGCACCGCGGGAGGGCACAATGAGCAGTTCTTC. Amino acid sequence: CASTAGGHNEQFF.

This chain links TRBV10-3 with TRBJ1-2; perhaps TRBD1 as D (5 bases). Trimming shortened V by 0 bases and J by 8 bases, and 19 bases separated the two germline ends. Germline V lookup: CDR1 ENHRY, CDR2 SYGVKD. The CDR3 has 16 residues. The CDR3 DNA reads as TGTGCCATCAGTGAGTCGTCCAGGGCCGCTTCTACCGGCTACACCTTC. Translation gives CAISESSRAASTGYTF.

This clonotype occurred a few times. This rearrangement joins TRBV11-3 to TRBJ2-1; 11 positions match TRBD2. The CDR3 runs to 17 residues. Per the germline V gene, CDR1 is SGHNT and CDR2 is YENEEA. The chain's CDR3 is CAALASGRQWLYNEQFF. The CDR3 DNA is TGTGCAGCCCTGGCTAGCGGGAGGCAATGGCTCTACAATGAGCAGTTCTTC. Together with reference TRBV11-3 and TRBJ2-1, the CDR3 gives the full variable domain: EAGVVQSPRYKIIEKKQPVAFWCNPISGHNTLYWYLQNLGQGPELLIRYENEEAVDDSQLPKDRFSAERLKGVDSTLKIQPAELGDSAVYLCAALASGRQWLYNEQFFGPGTRLTVL.

The genes are TRBV19 and TRBJ2-1; D may be TRBD2 (5 bases). Germline CDR1 and CDR2: LNHDA and SQIVND (reference sequence). The CDR3 has 15 residues. Trimming cost V 6 bases and J 4 bases, with 16 bases left between them. The CDR3 coding sequence is TGTGCCAGTAGCGTCGGGATACCACATTACAATGAGCAGTTCTTC. It specifies CASSVGIPHYNEQFF.

In its sample, this clonotype was seen a few times. The chain carries TRBV12-3 or TRBV12-4 and TRBJ2-7; 7 bases match TRBD2. The CDR3 has 14 amino acids. J gave up 7 bases and V 3 bases, and 9 bases lay outside the gene matches. CDR3 nucleotide sequence: TGTGCCAGCAGTTTGGGGGGAGGGCCCGGGGAGCAGTACTTC. It yields the protein CASSLGGGPGEQYF.

The chain uses TRBV19 and TRBJ2-2, with TRBD1 as a possible D gene (6 bases). V gave up 6 bases and J gave up 1 base, with 9 bases separating them. The CDR3 contains 14 residues. CDR1 and CDR2 from the germline V gene are LNHDA and SQIVND (reference sequence). CDR3 bases: TGTGCCAGTAGGACGACAGGGAACACCGGGGAGCTGTTTTTT. Protein product: CASRTTGNTGELFF. Variable domain in full (rest from reference TRBV19 and TRBJ2-2): DGGITQSPKYLFRKEGQNVTLSCEQNLNHDAMYWYRQDPGQGLRLIYYSQIVNDFQKGDIAEGYSVSREKKESFPLTVTSAQKNPTAFYLCASRTTGNTGELFFGEGSRLTVL.

This clonotype was seen repeatedly, ten times or more. This chain connects TRBV20-1 to TRBJ1-5, with no clear D. The CDR3 contains 12 residues. CDR1 DFQATT and CDR2 SNEGSKA come from the germline V gene (reference sequence). V lost 0 bases, J lost 4 bases, and 4 bases lay in between. Here the CDR3 DNA reads TGCAGTGCTAGAGAGCCGAATCAGCCCCAGCATTTT. As protein: CSAREPNQPQHF.

This clonotype occurred a few times. The chain links TRBV6-5 to TRBJ1-3, with 8 positions matching TRBD1. This CDR3 has 15 amino acids. Looked up from germline, CDR1 is MNHEY and CDR2 is SVGAGI. V shed 2 bases and J 3 bases; nucleotides not matched to a gene: 3. CDR3 loop: CASSYADRVGNTIYF. CDR3 nucleotide sequence: TGTGCCAGCAGTTACGCGGACAGGGTTGGAAACACCATATATTTT.

This clonotype was picked up a small number of times. J is TRBJ2-7 and V is TRBV10-1; the match to TRBD2 covers 9 bases. Germline V gene lookup returns CDR1 WNHNN and CDR2 SYGVQD (reference sequence). With V trimmed by 2 bases and J by 6 bases, 8 bases remained unmatched. The CDR3 consists of 15 residues. The chain's CDR3 is CASSERDSGRSEQYF. In DNA, the CDR3 is TGCGCCAGCAGTGAGCGGGATAGCGGGAGATCCGAGCAGTACTTC.

Only a few counts were recorded for this clonotype. V and J are TRBV9 and TRBJ2-5, with 10 bases that match TRBD2. Germline assignment: CDR1 SGDLS and CDR2 YYNGEE. Trimming removed 0 bases from V and 2 bases from J; junction bases left unmatched: 4. The CDR3 is 16 amino acids. CDR3 region: CASSVAGAGGQETQYF. DNA of the CDR3: TGTGCCAGCAGCGTAGCGGGAGCGGGGGGGCAAGAGACCCAGTACTTC.

This clonotype showed up just a few times. This chain connects TRBV6-2 or TRBV6-3 to TRBJ1-1, with 10 positions matching TRBD1. The CDR3 is 19 residues long. Germline V gives CDR1 MNHEY, CDR2 SVGEGT. V was clipped by 6 bases and J by 2 bases; unmatched bases: 18. DNA for the CDR3: TGTGCCAGCAGGATATACGCTCCGGGACAGGGGAAACTAAACACTGAAGCTTTCTTT. It yields the protein CASRIYAPGQGKLNTEAFF.

This clonotype came up many times. The chain employs TRBV5-1 and TRBJ2-1; D gene uncertain. Germline values: CDR1 SGHRS, CDR2 YFSETQ. Deletions cut 1 base from V and 7 bases from J, with 15 bases between. This CDR3 spans 15 amino acids. The CDR3 coding sequence is TGCGCCAGCAGCTTGCAGGCAGGAGAGCTAAATGAGCAGTTCTTC. Protein: CASSLQAGELNEQFF.

This chain joins TRBV7-9 and TRBJ2-1, with D perhaps given as TRBD1 or TRBD2 (5 bases each). Trimming removed 5 bases from V and 9 bases from J, with 8 bases in between. Germline V CDR1 and CDR2: SEHNR, FQNEAQ (reference sequence). This CDR3 is built from 11 residues. For the CDR3, the DNA is TGTGCCAGCAGCCAGGGACCTGAGCAGTTCTTC. This translates into CASSQGPEQFF.

This clonotype was counted between two and nine times. The CDR3 is CAWRGWNEQFF. CDR3 bases: TGTGCCTGGAGGGGTTGGAATGAGCAGTTCTTC. The V gene is TRBV30, the J gene TRBJ2-1; D is uncertain. Trimming took off 3 bases at V and 7 bases at J, with 7 bases between the two ends. Germline-derived CDR1 and CDR2 are GTSNPN and SVGIG (reference sequence). The CDR3 totals 11 residues.

This clonotype has only a few counts. The rearrangement joins TRBV18 to TRBJ2-5; D is unresolved. V lost 2 bases, J lost 1 base, and 11 bases lay in between. This CDR3 contains 15 residues. From germline, CDR1 is KGHSH and CDR2 LQKENI. CDR3 in DNA: TGTGCCAGCTCACCAGCGGCTGCTAGCCAAGAGACCCAGTACTTC. This encodes CASSPAAASQETQYF.

V usage is TRBV3-1 and J usage is TRBJ2-3; TRBD1 might be the D (5 bases). CDR1 is LGHDT, CDR2 YNNKEL, per germline (reference sequence). Trimming removed 6 bases from V and 6 bases from J, with 10 bases in between. This CDR3 spans 12 amino acids. The CDR3 DNA reads as TGTGCCAGCAGTTACAACAGGGATACGCAGTATTTT. Translated: CASSYNRDTQYF.